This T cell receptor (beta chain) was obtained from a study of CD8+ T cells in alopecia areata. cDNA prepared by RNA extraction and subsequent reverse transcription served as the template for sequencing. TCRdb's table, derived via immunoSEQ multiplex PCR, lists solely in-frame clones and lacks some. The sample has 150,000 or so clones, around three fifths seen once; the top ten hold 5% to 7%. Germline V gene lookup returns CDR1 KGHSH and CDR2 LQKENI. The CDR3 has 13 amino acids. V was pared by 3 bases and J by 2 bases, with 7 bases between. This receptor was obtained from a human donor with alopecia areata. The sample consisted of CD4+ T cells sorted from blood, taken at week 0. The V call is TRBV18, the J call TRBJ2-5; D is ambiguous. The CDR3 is CASSPIQQETQYF. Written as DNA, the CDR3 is TGTGCCAGCTCACCCATACAGCAAGAGACCCAGTACTTC.